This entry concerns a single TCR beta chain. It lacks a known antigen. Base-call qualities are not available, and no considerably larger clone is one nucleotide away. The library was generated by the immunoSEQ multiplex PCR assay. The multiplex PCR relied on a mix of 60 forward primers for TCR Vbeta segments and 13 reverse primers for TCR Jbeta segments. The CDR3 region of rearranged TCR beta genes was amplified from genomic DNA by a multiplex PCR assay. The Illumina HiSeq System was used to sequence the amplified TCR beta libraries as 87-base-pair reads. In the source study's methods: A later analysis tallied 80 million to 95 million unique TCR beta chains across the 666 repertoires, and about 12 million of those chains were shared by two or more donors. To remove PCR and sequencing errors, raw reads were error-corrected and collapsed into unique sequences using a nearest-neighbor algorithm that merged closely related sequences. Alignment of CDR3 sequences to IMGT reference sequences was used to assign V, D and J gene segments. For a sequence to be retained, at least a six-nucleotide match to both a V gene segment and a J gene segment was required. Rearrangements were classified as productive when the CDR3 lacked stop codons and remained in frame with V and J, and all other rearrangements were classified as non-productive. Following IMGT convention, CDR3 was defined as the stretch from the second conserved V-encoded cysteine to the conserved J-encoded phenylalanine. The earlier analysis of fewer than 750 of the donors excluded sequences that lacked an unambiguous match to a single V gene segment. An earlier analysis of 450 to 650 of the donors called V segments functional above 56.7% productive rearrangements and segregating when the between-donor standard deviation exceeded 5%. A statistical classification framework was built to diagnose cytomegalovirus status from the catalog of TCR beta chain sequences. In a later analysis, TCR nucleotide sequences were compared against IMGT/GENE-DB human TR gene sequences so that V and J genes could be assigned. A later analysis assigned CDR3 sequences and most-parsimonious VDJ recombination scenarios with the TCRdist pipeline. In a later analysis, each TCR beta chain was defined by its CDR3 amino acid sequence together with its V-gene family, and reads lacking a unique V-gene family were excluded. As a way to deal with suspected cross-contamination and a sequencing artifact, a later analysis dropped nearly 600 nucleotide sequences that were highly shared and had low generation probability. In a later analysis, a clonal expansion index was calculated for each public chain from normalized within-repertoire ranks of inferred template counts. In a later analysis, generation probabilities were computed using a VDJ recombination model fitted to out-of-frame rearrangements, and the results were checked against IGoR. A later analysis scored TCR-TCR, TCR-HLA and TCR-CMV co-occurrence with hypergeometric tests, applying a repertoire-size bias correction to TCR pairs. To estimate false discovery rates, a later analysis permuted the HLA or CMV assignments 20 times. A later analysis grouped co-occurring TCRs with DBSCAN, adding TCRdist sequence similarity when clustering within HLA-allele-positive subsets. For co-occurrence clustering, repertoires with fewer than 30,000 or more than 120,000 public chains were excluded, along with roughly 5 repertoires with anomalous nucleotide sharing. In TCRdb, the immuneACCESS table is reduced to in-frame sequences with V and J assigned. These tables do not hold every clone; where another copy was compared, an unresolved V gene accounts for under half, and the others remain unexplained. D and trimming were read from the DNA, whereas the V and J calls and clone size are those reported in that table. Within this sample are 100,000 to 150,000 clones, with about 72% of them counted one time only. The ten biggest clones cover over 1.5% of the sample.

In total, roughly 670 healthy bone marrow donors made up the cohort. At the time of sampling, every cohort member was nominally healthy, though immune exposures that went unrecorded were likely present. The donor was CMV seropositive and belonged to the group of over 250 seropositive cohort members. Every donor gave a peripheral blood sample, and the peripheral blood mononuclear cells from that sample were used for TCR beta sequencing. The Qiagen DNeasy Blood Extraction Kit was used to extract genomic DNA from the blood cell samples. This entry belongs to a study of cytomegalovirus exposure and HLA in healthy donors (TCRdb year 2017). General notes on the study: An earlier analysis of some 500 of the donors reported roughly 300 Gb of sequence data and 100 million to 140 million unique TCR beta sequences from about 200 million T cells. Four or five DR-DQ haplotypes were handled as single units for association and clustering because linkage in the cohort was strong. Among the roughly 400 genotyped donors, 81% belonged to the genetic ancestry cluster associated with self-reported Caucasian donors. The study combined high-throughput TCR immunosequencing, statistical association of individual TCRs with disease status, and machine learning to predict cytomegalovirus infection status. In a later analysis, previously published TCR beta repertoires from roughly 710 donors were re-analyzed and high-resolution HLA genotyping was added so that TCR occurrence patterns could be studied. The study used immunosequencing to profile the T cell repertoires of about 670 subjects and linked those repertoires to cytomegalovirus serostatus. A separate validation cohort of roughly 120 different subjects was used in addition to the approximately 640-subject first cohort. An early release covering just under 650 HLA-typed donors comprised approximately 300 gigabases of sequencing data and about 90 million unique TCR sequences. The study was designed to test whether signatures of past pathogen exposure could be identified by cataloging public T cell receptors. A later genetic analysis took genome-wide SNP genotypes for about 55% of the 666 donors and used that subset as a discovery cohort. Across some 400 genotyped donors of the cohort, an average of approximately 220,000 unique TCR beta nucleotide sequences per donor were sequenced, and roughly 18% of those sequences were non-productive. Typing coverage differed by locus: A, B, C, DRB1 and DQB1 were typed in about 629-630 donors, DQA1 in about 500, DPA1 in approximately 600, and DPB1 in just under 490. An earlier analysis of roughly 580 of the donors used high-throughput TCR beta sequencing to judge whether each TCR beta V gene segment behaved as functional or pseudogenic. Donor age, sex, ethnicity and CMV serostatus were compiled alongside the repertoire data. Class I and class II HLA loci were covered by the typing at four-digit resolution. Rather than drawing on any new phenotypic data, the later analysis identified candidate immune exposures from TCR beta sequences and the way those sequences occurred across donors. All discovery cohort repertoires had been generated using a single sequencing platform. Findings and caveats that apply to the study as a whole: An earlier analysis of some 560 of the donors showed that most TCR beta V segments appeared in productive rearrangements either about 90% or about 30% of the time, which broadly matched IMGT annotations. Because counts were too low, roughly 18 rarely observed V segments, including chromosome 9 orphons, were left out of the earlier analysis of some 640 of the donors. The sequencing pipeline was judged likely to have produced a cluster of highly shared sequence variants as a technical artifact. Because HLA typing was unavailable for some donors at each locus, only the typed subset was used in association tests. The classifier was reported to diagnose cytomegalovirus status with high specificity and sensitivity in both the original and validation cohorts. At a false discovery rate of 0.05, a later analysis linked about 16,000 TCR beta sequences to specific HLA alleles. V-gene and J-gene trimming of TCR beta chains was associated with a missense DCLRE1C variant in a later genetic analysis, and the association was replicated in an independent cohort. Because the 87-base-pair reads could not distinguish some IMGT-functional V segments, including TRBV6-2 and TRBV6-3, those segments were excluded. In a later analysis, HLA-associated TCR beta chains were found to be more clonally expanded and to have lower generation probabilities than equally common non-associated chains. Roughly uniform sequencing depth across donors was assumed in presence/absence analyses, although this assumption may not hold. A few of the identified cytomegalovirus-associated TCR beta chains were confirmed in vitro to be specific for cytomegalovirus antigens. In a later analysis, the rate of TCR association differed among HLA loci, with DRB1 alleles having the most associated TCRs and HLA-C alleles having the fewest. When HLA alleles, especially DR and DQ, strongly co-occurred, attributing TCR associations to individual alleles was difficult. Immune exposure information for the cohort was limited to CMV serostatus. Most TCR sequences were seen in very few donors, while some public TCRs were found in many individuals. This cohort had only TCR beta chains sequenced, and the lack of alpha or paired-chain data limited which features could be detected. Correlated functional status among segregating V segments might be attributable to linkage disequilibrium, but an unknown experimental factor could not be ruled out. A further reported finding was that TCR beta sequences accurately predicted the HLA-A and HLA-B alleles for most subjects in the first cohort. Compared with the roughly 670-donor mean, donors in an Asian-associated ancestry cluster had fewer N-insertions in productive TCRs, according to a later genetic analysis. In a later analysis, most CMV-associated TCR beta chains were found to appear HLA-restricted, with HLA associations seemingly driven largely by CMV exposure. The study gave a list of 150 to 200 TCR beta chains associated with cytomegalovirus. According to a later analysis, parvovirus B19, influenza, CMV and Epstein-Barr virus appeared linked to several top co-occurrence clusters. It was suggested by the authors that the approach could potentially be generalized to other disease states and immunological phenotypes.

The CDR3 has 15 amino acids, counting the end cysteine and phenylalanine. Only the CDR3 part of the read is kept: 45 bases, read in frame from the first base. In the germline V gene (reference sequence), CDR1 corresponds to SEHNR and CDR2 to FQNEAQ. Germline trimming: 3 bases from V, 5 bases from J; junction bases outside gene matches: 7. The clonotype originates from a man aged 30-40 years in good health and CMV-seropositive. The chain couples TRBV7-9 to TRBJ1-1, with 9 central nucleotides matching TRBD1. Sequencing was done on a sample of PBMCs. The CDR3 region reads CASSLVQGARTEAFF. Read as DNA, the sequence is TGTGCCAGCAGCTTGGTACAGGGGGCGCGGACTGAAGCTTTCTTT.